Following are 9 T cell receptor beta chains from one sample sequenced in a study of cytomegalovirus exposure and HLA in healthy donors. In the PCR, 60 Vbeta and 13 Jbeta primers were used. Profiled with immunoSEQ multiplex PCR; TCRdb holds only in-frame clones, not every one. This sample has just over 85,000 clones, with around 75% found just once. Material for sequencing was PBMCs. These receptor sequences come from a man aged 40-50 years in good health and CMV-seronegative.

The DNA of the CDR3 is TGTGCCAGCAGCTCCCTCCAGGGGGTAAACAATGAGCAGTTCTTC. Protein: CASSSLQGVNNEQFF. The gene calls are TRBV7-9 and TRBJ2-1, with TRBD1 matching over 7 bases. Germline V gene sequence: CDR1 SEHNR, CDR2 FQNEAQ (reference sequence). The CDR3 extends over 15 amino acids. Trimming cost V 4 bases and J 5 bases; bases outside gene matches: 8.

The rearrangement joins TRBV7-3 to TRBJ2-3; possibly TRBD2 for D (6 bases). CDR1 and CDR2 (germline): SGHTA, FQGTGA. This CDR3 comprises 15 residues. V dropped 2 bases and J dropped 4 bases, with 13 bases sitting between them. In nucleotides, the CDR3 is TGTGCCAGCAGCTTATTAGTCGGGGGTCCAGATACGCAGTATTTT. As protein: CASSLLVGGPDTQYF.

V and J are TRBV2 and TRBJ1-1; D is unresolved. CDR3 length equals 13 residues. Trimming left V 2 bases short and J 3 bases short, with 7 bases between. Germline V gene lookup returns CDR1 SNHLY and CDR2 FYNNEI. The CDR3 here is CASSEMSDTEAFF. CDR3 DNA sequence: TGTGCCAGCAGTGAAATGTCTGACACTGAAGCTTTCTTT. Based on the CDR3 plus reference TRBV2 and TRBJ1-1, the full variable domain is EPEVTQTPSHQVTQMGQEVILRCVPISNHLYFYWYRQILGQKVEFLVSFYNNEISEKSEIFDDQFSVERPDGSNFTLKIRSTKLEDSAMYFCASSEMSDTEAFFGQGTRLTVV.

This clone has a handful of counts. J is TRBJ1-2 and V is TRBV28; TRBD1 agrees at 8 bases. This CDR3 spans 15 amino acids. Germline V gene lookup returns CDR1 MDHEN and CDR2 SYDVKM. J lost 8 bases, V lost 5 bases, and 13 bases had no gene match. DNA for the CDR3: TGTGCCAGCAGTCGAACAGGGGGGCTCTCTAGGGGCTACACCTTC. It is translated as CASSRTGGLSRGYTF.

V is TRBV7-2 and J is TRBJ1-6; no definite D call. The CDR3 extends over 13 amino acids. V lost 5 bases and J lost 9, with 11 bases in between. Germline V lookup: CDR1 SGHTA, CDR2 FQGNSA. The CDR3 reads CASSPGPLSPLHF. CDR3 coding DNA: TGTGCCAGCAGCCCAGGCCCCCTTTCACCCCTCCACTTT.

The chain uses TRBV10-1 and TRBJ1-2; 9 nucleotides match TRBD1. The CDR3 consists of 14 residues. Per germline, CDR1 WNHNN and CDR2 SYGVQD (reference sequence). With V trimmed by 7 bases and J by 8 bases, 11 bases remained unmatched. CDR3 DNA sequence: TGCGCCAGCATTCTCGGACAGGGGAATTTGGGCTACACCTTC. It codes for CASILGQGNLGYTF.

DNA of the CDR3: TGTGCCAGCAGCAAAACAGGTGACCCAAATGGCTACACCTTC. It specifies CASSKTGDPNGYTF. This chain uses TRBV28 with TRBJ1-2; D possibly corresponds to TRBD1 (5 bases). Germline values: CDR1 MDHEN, CDR2 SYDVKM. This CDR3 contains 14 residues. The ends were cut back, 6 bases at V and 6 bases at J, with 17 bases in the middle.

The chain links TRBV28 to TRBJ2-7; a possible D gene is TRBD1 (6 bases). In germline, CDR1 is MDHEN, CDR2 SYDVKM. CDR3 length: 16 amino acids. Deletions cut 2 bases from V and 3 bases from J, with 17 bases between. For the CDR3, the DNA is TGTGCCAGCAGTTTAGGGTTTCGCAGGGGCGTCTACGAGCAGTACTTC. Its translation: CASSLGFRRGVYEQYF.

The chain carries TRBV4-2 and TRBJ2-7; 8 bases are shared with TRBD1. The CDR3 contains 17 residues. Germline V gene data show CDR1 as LGHNA and CDR2 as YNFKEQ. Trimming at V came to 2 bases and at J to 2 bases, leaving 11 bases not matched to a gene. The CDR3 DNA reads as TGTGCCAGCAGCCAAAAACCCCCGGACAGGGTGCCCTACGAGCAGTACTTC. It codes for CASSQKPPDRVPYEQYF.